One and the same sample provided the 2 T cell receptor beta chains below, sequenced in a study of T cell responses to AZD1222 COVID-19 vaccine. Libraries were prepared by immunoSEQ multiplex PCR; TCRdb keeps only in-frame clonotypes and omits some of them. The data hold roughly 190,000 clones, with approximately 91% observed a single time. This specimen was peripheral blood, taken on day 0 of AZD1222 vaccination. Source of these receptors: an adult in good health.

The chain combines TRBV10-3 with TRBJ1-2, with D perhaps matching TRBD1 (5 bases). Trimming took 0 bases from V and 6 from J, leaving 14 bases between them. The CDR3 length is 15 residues. Germline V lookup: CDR1 ENHRY, CDR2 SYGVKD. The chain's CDR3 is CAISESRGRSDGYTF. The CDR3 nucleotides read TGTGCCATCAGTGAGTCAAGGGGAAGGTCAGATGGCTACACCTTC.

The J gene is TRBJ2-7, the V gene TRBV23-1; possible D gene TRBD1, 6 bases. TRBV23-1 carries the ORF label, with uncertain function. V was shortened by 6 bases and J by 3 bases, with 12 bases between the two germline ends. There are 13 residues in the CDR3. The CDR3 here is CASSQTGFYEQYF. CDR3 DNA: TGCGCCAGCAGCCAAACAGGGTTCTACGAGCAGTACTTC.